These 31 T cell receptor beta chains were sequenced from one sample in a study of vaccination effects on CD4 cells after COVID-19. Measured with immunoSEQ multiplex PCR; TCRdb has only the in-frame clones, and not every one. Of about 14,000 clones detected, 76% appear once; the ten largest clones hold roughly 26%. Ahead of sequencing, the ViraFEST assay grew antigen-specific CD4+ T cells using viral peptide pools. CD4+ T cell isolation took place after nine to eleven days of culture. Their cognate antigens are unknown. The sample was CD4+ T cells from PBMCs cultured with HCoV-229E spike peptides, taken before COVID-19 vaccination. These receptors were obtained from a human donor who received a COVID-19 vaccine.

The V gene is TRBV30, the J gene TRBJ1-1; 9 bases fit TRBD1. CDR1 is GTSNPN, CDR2 SVGIG, per germline (reference sequence). Trimming cost V 4 bases and J 0 bases; bases outside gene matches: 12. CDR3 length: 17 amino acids. CDR3 loop: CAWIRGTGWYMNTEAFF. The CDR3 DNA follows: TGTGCCTGGATTCGTGGGACAGGGTGGTATATGAACACTGAAGCTTTCTTT.

This clone showed up just once. V and J are TRBV10-3 and TRBJ1-5; 7 bases align to TRBD1. The CDR3 runs 13 residues. V gave up 7 bases and J gave up 5 bases; unmatched junction bases: 5. Germline CDR1 ENHRY, CDR2 SYGVKD. In DNA form, the CDR3 reads TGTGCCATCAAGAACGACAGGGATCAGCCCCAGCATTTT. This encodes CAIKNDRDQPQHF.

V and J are TRBV7-9 and TRBJ1-1, with D unclear. V was trimmed by 5 bases and J by 2 bases, leaving 6 bases between them. The CDR3 contains 12 residues. In germline, CDR1 is SEHNR, CDR2 FQNEAQ (reference sequence). The CDR3 sequence: CASSTPNTEAFF. The CDR3 bases are TGTGCCAGCAGCACCCCTAACACTGAAGCTTTCTTT.

The chain links TRBV2 to TRBJ2-7; D assignment may be TRBD1 or TRBD2 (7 bases each). Germline CDR1 reads SNHLY; CDR2 reads FYNNEI. The CDR3 runs 16 residues. Trimming took 7 bases from V and 1 from J, leaving 20 bases between them. CDR3 sequence reads: CASTVSGTVLSYEQYF. The CDR3 coding sequence is TGTGCCAGCACCGTAAGCGGGACAGTATTGTCCTACGAGCAGTACTTC.

CDR3 protein: CACRIGGETQYF. The CDR3 DNA is TGTGCCTGCAGAATAGGGGGCGAGACCCAGTACTTC. The gene calls are TRBV30 and TRBJ2-5, with TRBD1 identical over 7 bases. Germline V gene data show CDR1 as GTSNPN and CDR2 as SVGIG (reference sequence). The CDR3 has 12 residues. Losses at the gene ends were 6 bases for V and 5 bases for J; bases not matched to a gene: 6. Full variable domain (rest looked up from reference TRBV30 and TRBJ2-5): SQTIHQWPATLVQPVGSPLSLECTVEGTSNPNLYWYRQAAGRGLQLLFYSVGIGQISSEVPQNLSASRPQDRQFILSSKKLLLSDSGFYLCACRIGGETQYFGPGTRLLVL.

This clone occurred a few times. The chain carries TRBV7-6 and TRBJ1-2, with D possibly being TRBD1 (5 bases). Germline values: CDR1 SGHVS, CDR2 FNYEAQ. The V end lost 1 base, the J end lost 8 bases, and 14 bases lay between the germline ends. The CDR3 is 14 amino acids. The CDR3 region has the DNA TGTGCCAGCAGCTTAGTTGGTACGGGGGACGGCTACACCTTC. Residues: CASSLVGTGDGYTF.

The CDR3 DNA is TGCGCCAGCAGGGATGGCGGGAGGGCCAGGAGTGAGCAGTTCTTC. Its translation: CASRDGGRARSEQFF. This chain joins TRBV5-1 and TRBJ2-1; 9 bases map to TRBD2. CDR1 and CDR2 from the germline V gene are SGHRS and YFSETQ. This CDR3 has 15 amino acids. Trimming cost V 5 bases and J 9 bases; bases outside gene matches: 12.

The J gene is TRBJ1-1, the V gene TRBV7-9; 8 nucleotides agree with TRBD1. This CDR3 spans 15 amino acids. Germline V gene data show CDR1 as SEHNR and CDR2 as FQNEAQ (reference sequence). After removal of 2 bases from V and 1 base from J, the junction contained 3 bases not matched to a gene. This chain's CDR3 is CASSLSGQGNTEAFF. CDR3 DNA sequence: TGTGCCAGCAGCTTATCAGGACAGGGGAACACTGAAGCTTTCTTT. Based on the CDR3 plus reference TRBV7-9 and TRBJ1-1, the full variable domain is DTGVSQNPRHKITKRGQNVTFRCDPISEHNRLYWYRQTLGQGPEFLTYFQNEAQLEKSRLLSDRFSAERPKGSFSTLEIQRTEQGDSAMYLCASSLSGQGNTEAFFGQGTRLTVV.

V is TRBV28 and J is TRBJ1-1, with D perhaps TRBD1 (5 bases). CDR1 and CDR2 from the germline V gene are MDHEN and SYDVKM. There are 11 residues in the CDR3. Deletions cut 3 bases from V and 11 bases from J, with 10 bases between. The CDR3 nucleotides read TGTGCCAGCAGTTTCAGGCGGGGGGCTTTCTTT. The encoded protein is CASSFRRGAFF.

The rearrangement links TRBV5-1 to TRBJ2-1, with D unclear. Germline V gene data show CDR1 as SGHRS and CDR2 as YFSETQ. There are 15 residues in the CDR3. Trimming removed 2 bases from V and 1 base from J, with 10 bases in between. CDR3 coding DNA: TGCGCCAGCAGCTTATCTCTACAGTCCTACAATGAGCAGTTCTTC. This gives the protein CASSLSLQSYNEQFF.

V gene TRBV11-2 combines with J gene TRBJ2-7; D remains ambiguous. The CDR3 sequence is 14 residues long. Germline loops: CDR1 SGHAT, CDR2 FQNNGV. V was pared by 1 base and J by 1 base, with 8 bases between. The CDR3 nucleotides read TGTGCCAGCAGCTTAGCGCTAAAGTCCTACGAGCAGTACTTC. This gives the protein CASSLALKSYEQYF.

The chain couples TRBV25-1 to TRBJ2-7; no clear D gene. The CDR3 covers 11 residues. Germline V gene lookup returns CDR1 MGHDK and CDR2 SYGVNS. Trimming cost V 3 bases and J 2 bases, with 2 bases left between them. The CDR3 loop is CASSDPYEQYF. CDR3 sequence (DNA): TGTGCCAGCAGTGATCCCTACGAGCAGTACTTC.

V usage is TRBV19 and J usage is TRBJ1-3, with TRBD1 as a possible D gene (6 bases). Germline CDR1 LNHDA, CDR2 SQIVND (reference sequence). CDR3 length: 15 residues. Trimming cost V 5 bases and J 1 base, with 12 bases left between them. The CDR3: CASSFQGTSGNTIYF. The CDR3 region has the DNA TGTGCCAGTAGTTTCCAGGGGACGTCTGGAAACACCATATATTTT.

The chain combines TRBV19 with TRBJ1-1, with TRBD1 as a possible D gene (5 bases). In germline, CDR1 is LNHDA, CDR2 SQIVND (reference sequence). This CDR3 spans 16 amino acids. The ends were cut back, 3 bases at V and 0 bases at J, with 14 bases in the middle. The CDR3 protein is CASSITFWGVNTEAFF. In nucleotides, the CDR3 is TGTGCCAGTAGTATTACTTTTTGGGGGGTGAACACTGAAGCTTTCTTT.

The chain has TRBV7-2 and TRBJ1-5, with a possible D match to TRBD1 (5 bases). V dropped 5 bases and J dropped 7 bases, with 15 bases sitting between them. The CDR3 is 14 amino acids. Germline V gene lookup returns CDR1 SGHTA and CDR2 FQGNSA. CDR3 protein: CASSRAGKGQPQHF. In DNA, the CDR3 is TGTGCCAGCAGCCGCGCAGGGAAAGGGCAGCCCCAGCATTTT.

The chain links TRBV5-6 to TRBJ2-4; 10 bases are a match to TRBD2. This CDR3 has 18 residues. With V trimmed by 5 bases and J by 1 base, 12 bases remained unmatched. Germline loops: CDR1 SGHDT, CDR2 YYEEEE. Here the CDR3 DNA reads TGTGCCAGCAGGCCGCGACTAGCGGGCCCGGGGGCCAAAAACATTCAGTACTTC. It translates to CASRPRLAGPGAKNIQYF.

J is TRBJ2-7 and V is TRBV23-1; D possibly corresponds to TRBD2 (5 bases). TRBV23-1 is assigned to the ORF class and has an uncertain function. Trimming left V 0 bases short and J 6 bases short, with 12 bases between. CDR3 length equals 14 residues. CDR3 sequence (DNA): TGCGCCAGCAGTCAATCGACGAGGGTTGGCGAGCAGTACTTC. It specifies CASSQSTRVGEQYF.

The CDR3 loop is CASSIGRDPGLNYGYTF. DNA for the CDR3: TGTGCCAGTAGTATAGGGAGAGACCCCGGCCTCAACTATGGCTACACCTTC. This chain connects TRBV19 to TRBJ1-2; D is uncertain. V was trimmed by 1 base and J by 2 bases, leaving 17 bases between them. The CDR3 covers 17 residues. Germline loops: CDR1 LNHDA, CDR2 SQIVND (reference sequence).

The V and J genes are TRBV5-4 and TRBJ1-1; D unresolved. The V end was cut by 0 bases, the J end by 5 bases, with 11 bases between. From germline, CDR1 is SGHNT and CDR2 YYREEE (reference sequence). The CDR3 has 14 amino acids. The CDR3 sequence is CASSLDLANTEAFF. The DNA for the CDR3 is TGTGCCAGCAGCTTGGATCTGGCGAATACTGAAGCTTTCTTT.

This clone was recorded only once. The chain has TRBV18 and TRBJ1-5; maybe TRBD1 (5 bases). Trimming removed 1 base at V and 1 base at J, with 8 bases between. There are 15 residues in the CDR3. In germline, CDR1 is KGHSH, CDR2 LQKENI. CDR3 sequence reads: CASSPQDSSNQPQHF. DNA for the CDR3: TGTGCCAGCTCACCACAAGACAGCAGCAATCAGCCCCAGCATTTT.

The rearrangement links TRBV20-1 to TRBJ2-3, with 8 nucleotides matching TRBD2. Germline trimming cut 3 bases from V and 4 bases from J; bases unmatched to any gene: 9. The V gene's germline CDR1 is DFQATT and CDR2 SNEGSKA (reference sequence). The CDR3 consists of 15 residues. CDR3 amino acids: CSASRPGGMADTQYF. The CDR3 DNA reads as TGCAGTGCTAGTCGCCCGGGAGGGATGGCAGATACGCAGTATTTT.

The chain couples TRBV11-2 to TRBJ1-6; D unresolved. CDR1 is SGHAT, CDR2 FQNNGV, per germline. V lost 1 base and J 6 bases, leaving 10 bases between the germline ends. The CDR3 contains 15 residues. The CDR3 reads CASSLAPGFNSPLHF. The CDR3 nucleotides are TGTGCCAGCAGCTTAGCCCCAGGATTTAATTCACCCCTCCACTTT. Based on the CDR3 plus reference TRBV11-2 and TRBJ1-6, the full variable domain is EAGVAQSPRYKIIEKRQSVAFWCNPISGHATLYWYQQILGQGPKLLIQFQNNGVVDDSQLPKDRFSAERLKGVDSTLKIQPAKLEDSAVYLCASSLAPGFNSPLHFGNGTRLTVT.

This chain links TRBV28 with TRBJ2-4; 7 bases agree with TRBD2. V dropped 2 bases and J dropped 9; count of bases not matched to a gene: 4. CDR1 and CDR2 (germline): MDHEN, SYDVKM. The CDR3 contains 13 residues. The CDR3 reads CASSLGGLGIQYF. For the CDR3, the DNA is TGTGCCAGCAGTTTAGGAGGACTAGGCATTCAGTACTTC.

Only a few counts were recorded for this clone. The chain has TRBV14 and TRBJ1-5; 7 bases map to TRBD1. The CDR3 runs 16 residues. J was trimmed by 3 bases and V by 5 bases; bases with no gene match: 10. Germline assignment: CDR1 SGHDN and CDR2 FVKESK. DNA of the CDR3: TGTGCCAGCAGCACGACAGGGTCCTTGGCCAATCAGCCCCAGCATTTT. Amino acid sequence: CASSTTGSLANQPQHF. Looking up the rest from reference TRBV14 and TRBJ1-5 gives the full variable domain: EAGVTQFPSHSVIEKGQTVTLRCDPISGHDNLYWYRRVMGKEIKFLLHFVKESKQDESGMPNNRFLAERTGGTYSTLKVQPAELEDSGVYFCASSTTGSLANQPQHFGDGTRLSIL.

This clone came up a few times. V gene TRBV12-5 combines with J gene TRBJ1-2; a possible D gene is TRBD1 (6 bases). The CDR3 covers 17 residues. Germline V gene lookup returns CDR1 LGHNT and CDR2 FRNRAP. The V end lost 1 base, the J end lost 5 bases, and 20 bases lay between the germline ends. Here the CDR3 reads CASGLAPEGGRIYGYTF. DNA for the CDR3: TGTGCTAGTGGTTTGGCCCCGGAGGGGGGCAGGATATATGGCTACACCTTC.

The V and J genes are TRBV7-2 and TRBJ1-1; the D is unclear. V lost 5 bases, J lost 3 bases, and 7 bases lay in between. CDR1 is SGHTA and CDR2 is FQGNSA in the germline V gene. The CDR3 loop spans 12 amino acids. CDR3 sequence (DNA): TGTGCCAGCAGCATTCAGGACACTGAAGCTTTCTTT. Translation: CASSIQDTEAFF.

The chain carries TRBV10-3 and TRBJ1-5; no clear D gene. CDR1 is ENHRY and CDR2 is SYGVKD in the germline V gene. Between the trimmed V and J ends, which lost 2 bases and 4 bases, there was a span of 6 bases. The CDR3 has 13 residues. CDR3 DNA sequence: TGTGCCATCAGTGAGGCCGGGAATCAGCCCCAGCATTTT. Translating it yields CAISEAGNQPQHF.

The chain has TRBV20-1 and TRBJ2-3, with no clear D. The CDR3 consists of 15 residues. The V gene lost 3 bases and the J gene lost 0 bases, with 13 bases spanning the gap. CDR1 is DFQATT, CDR2 SNEGSKA, per germline (reference sequence). The CDR3 region is CSASSGRPSTDTQYF. CDR3 DNA sequence: TGCAGTGCTAGTTCGGGCAGGCCAAGCACAGATACGCAGTATTTT.

This chain's CDR3 is CASSLGQLAGELFF. DNA of the CDR3: TGTGCCAGCAGTTTAGGACAGTTGGCCGGGGAGCTGTTTTTT. The gene calls are TRBV28 and TRBJ2-2; D may be TRBD1 (6 bases). Germline V gene data show CDR1 as MDHEN and CDR2 as SYDVKM. Trimming cost V 2 bases and J 6 bases, with 10 bases left between them. The CDR3 is 14 amino acids.

This clone was detected a few times. This rearrangement joins TRBV14 to TRBJ1-2, with unresolved D. This CDR3 has 14 amino acids. The V gene's germline CDR1 is SGHDN and CDR2 FVKESK. Trimming pared 0 bases from V and 8 bases from J, leaving 13 bases between. The CDR3 protein is CASSQDQSLEGYTF. The CDR3 DNA reads as TGTGCCAGCAGCCAAGATCAAAGTCTTGAGGGCTACACCTTC.

CDR3 coding DNA: TGTGCCAGCTCACCGAGAACAGGGACCAGTACGCAGTATTTT. Translation gives CASSPRTGTSTQYF. This chain uses TRBV18 with TRBJ2-3, with D possibly being TRBD1 (6 bases). V was clipped by 3 bases and J by 8 bases, with 15 bases between them. The V gene's germline CDR1 is KGHSH and CDR2 LQKENI. This CDR3 contains 14 residues.